One and the same sample provided the 26 T cell receptor beta chains below, sequenced in a study of T cell responses to AZD1222 COVID-19 vaccine. The table came from immunoSEQ multiplex PCR; TCRdb's copy has only in-frame clones and leaves some out. The table lists more than 95,000 clones, more than 75% of them singletons. The sequenced sample was peripheral blood, obtained on day 0 of AZD1222 vaccination. Receptors were obtained from an adult in good health.

The chain recombines TRBV5-1 with TRBJ2-5, with D uncertain. The V gene lost 7 bases and the J gene lost 1 base, with 11 bases spanning the gap. The germline CDR1 and CDR2 sequences are SGHRS and YFSETQ. This CDR3 has 13 amino acids. CDR3 nucleotides: TGCGCCAGCTTCGAACAGCCCCAAGAGACCCAGTACTTC. Translation gives CASFEQPQETQYF.

The chain links TRBV3-1 (or the pseudogene TRBV3-2) to TRBJ2-7; TRBD1 agrees at 9 bases. Germline lookup yields CDR1 LGHDT and CDR2 YNNKEL (reference sequence). This CDR3 is 15 amino acids long. Trimming cost V 4 bases and J 3 bases; bases outside gene matches: 7. The CDR3 nucleotides are TGTGCCAGCAGCCCAACCGGGACAGGGTTCTACGAGCAGTACTTC. Its protein product is CASSPTGTGFYEQYF.

V and J are TRBV28 and TRBJ1-1; 7 nucleotides align to TRBD1. CDR3 length: 16 residues. Germline trimming cut 5 bases from V and 4 bases from J; bases unmatched to any gene: 13. The germline gives CDR1 MDHEN, CDR2 SYDVKM. This CDR3 is CASSPPQGTRGTEAFF. The CDR3 nucleotides are TGTGCCAGCAGTCCCCCACAGGGGACCAGGGGCACTGAAGCTTTCTTT. The entire variable domain, with the rest obtained from reference TRBV28 and TRBJ1-1, is as follows: DVKVTQSSRYLVKRTGEKVFLECVQDMDHENMFWYRQDPGLGLRLIYFSYDVKMKEKGDIPEGYSVSREKKERFSLILESASTNQTSMYLCASSPPQGTRGTEAFFGQGTRLTVV.

The chain employs TRBV7-8 and TRBJ1-4, with D perhaps TRBD1 (6 bases). This CDR3 spans 15 amino acids. Germline-derived CDR1 and CDR2 are SGHVS and FQNEAQ. V gave up 5 bases and J gave up 7 bases, with 17 bases separating them. CDR3 sequence (DNA): TGTGCCAGCAGCCCCGACAGGAGAGGGGCTGAAAAACTGTTTTTT. It translates to CASSPDRRGAEKLFF.

The rearrangement joins TRBV5-1 to TRBJ2-1; 14 nucleotides match TRBD2. V dropped 2 bases and J dropped 7; count of bases not matched to a gene: 11. This CDR3 comprises 18 residues. Germline V lookup: CDR1 SGHRS, CDR2 YFSETQ. CDR3 in amino acids: CASSFLQTGTSGRNEQFF. The CDR3 DNA reads as TGCGCCAGCAGCTTTCTTCAAACCGGGACTAGCGGGAGAAATGAGCAGTTCTTC.

The gene calls are TRBV2 and TRBJ1-4, with 10 positions matching TRBD1. The CDR3 is 13 amino acids. In germline, CDR1 is SNHLY, CDR2 FYNNEI. V shed 11 bases and J 0 bases; nucleotides not matched to a gene: 0. The CDR3 reads CAGQGATNEKLFF. The CDR3 DNA reads as TGTGCCGGACAGGGGGCAACTAATGAAAAACTGTTTTTT.

CDR3 coding DNA: TGTGCCAGCAGCTTAGCGCAGGGCTACGAGCAGTACTTC. Protein product: CASSLAQGYEQYF. This rearrangement joins TRBV7-2 to TRBJ2-7; tentative D call: TRBD1 (5 bases). The CDR3 extends over 13 amino acids. Germline assignment: CDR1 SGHTA and CDR2 FQGNSA. Trimming took off 0 bases at V and 3 bases at J, with 6 bases between the two ends.

The genes are TRBV7-2 and TRBJ2-7; 8 bases line up with TRBD2. V dropped 5 bases and J dropped 4; count of bases not matched to a gene: 7. The germline V gene has CDR1 SGHTA and CDR2 FQGNSA. This CDR3 has 14 amino acids. In DNA, the CDR3 is TGTGCCAGCAGCGAGCGGGGGACAAATTACGAGCAGTACTTC. Translation gives CASSERGTNYEQYF.

This sequence joins TRBV5-1 and TRBJ2-3; 8 bases are shared with TRBD2. The V gene's germline CDR1 is SGHRS and CDR2 YFSETQ. The J segment lost 6 bases and the V segment lost 6 bases, leaving 12 bases of the junction unmatched. The CDR3 loop spans 15 amino acids. The CDR3 loop reads CASTPLAGGRDTQYF. The CDR3 DNA reads TGCGCCAGCACCCCCCTCGCGGGGGGAAGGGATACGCAGTATTTT.

This clone showed up just a few times. The gene calls are TRBV5-4 and TRBJ1-3; no definite D call. V lost 4 bases, J lost 0 bases, and 8 bases lay in between. Germline V lookup: CDR1 SGHNT, CDR2 YYREEE (reference sequence). CDR3 length equals 14 residues. CDR3 in amino acids: CASSPQISGNTIYF. CDR3 nucleotide sequence: TGTGCCAGCAGCCCTCAAATCTCTGGAAACACCATATATTTT.

This clone was observed once. The chain joins TRBV28 to TRBJ1-2; D gene uncertain. The CDR3 is 14 amino acids. CDR1 and CDR2 from the germline V gene are MDHEN and SYDVKM. V lost 2 bases, J lost 4 bases, and 11 bases lay in between. This CDR3 is CASSLPGLGYGYTF. In DNA form, the CDR3 reads TGTGCCAGCAGTTTACCCGGGCTCGGCTATGGCTACACCTTC.

V gene TRBV21-1 combines with J gene TRBJ2-7; the DNA was not compared with TRBD1, the D call given in the table. TRBV21-1 is listed as a pseudogene. There are 13 residues in the CDR3. This CDR3 reads CASSDRTFYEQYF. CDR3 coding DNA: TGTGCCAGCTCTGACAGGACGTTCTACGAGCAGTACTTC.

This clone was detected only a few times. The chain is built from TRBV7-9 and TRBJ2-3; perhaps TRBD2 as D (6 bases). V gave up 4 bases and J gave up 4 bases, with 24 bases separating them. The CDR3 loop spans 18 amino acids. Per the germline V gene, CDR1 is SEHNR and CDR2 is FQNEAQ (reference sequence). The chain's CDR3 is CASSSTPSVAVGADTQYF. The CDR3 DNA reads TGTGCCAGCAGCTCGACGCCTAGCGTTGCGGTTGGAGCAGATACGCAGTATTTT.

This clone has only one observation. The chain has TRBV3-1 (or the pseudogene TRBV3-2) and TRBJ2-3; 12 bases match TRBD1. Germline values: CDR1 LGHDT, CDR2 YNNKEL (reference sequence). The CDR3 is 16 amino acids. V shed 0 bases, J shed 7 bases, and the junction held 5 bases outside the gene matches. The CDR3 reads CASSQDLGTGGNTQYF. CDR3 nucleotide sequence: TGTGCCAGCAGCCAAGATCTAGGGACAGGGGGCAATACGCAGTATTTT.

The chain couples TRBV11-1 to TRBJ2-5, with unresolved D. The CDR3 extends over 15 amino acids. V lost 1 base to trimming and J lost 7 bases, with 16 bases between them. From germline, CDR1 is SGHAT and CDR2 FQDESV (reference sequence). Here the CDR3 reads CASSLGEFDLGTQYF. The CDR3 DNA sequence: TGTGCCAGCAGCTTAGGAGAGTTCGACCTTGGGACCCAGTACTTC.

The J gene is TRBJ1-4, the V gene TRBV14; D gene uncertain. Trimming removed 1 base at V and 7 bases at J, with 16 bases between. CDR1 and CDR2 (germline): SGHDN, FVKESK. The CDR3 loop spans 16 amino acids. The DNA of the CDR3 is TGTGCCAGCAGCCAAGGTGCCCGGGTGGGGAGTGAAAAACTGTTTTTT. It codes for CASSQGARVGSEKLFF.

The chain joins TRBV4-2 to TRBJ1-2; the D is unclear. The CDR3 sequence is 13 residues long. CDR1 is LGHNA, CDR2 YNFKEQ, per germline. V was pared by 0 bases and J by 7 bases, with 9 bases between. The CDR3, as DNA: TGTGCCAGCAGCCAAGATTGGGGTCGTGGCTACACCTTC. It encodes CASSQDWGRGYTF.

V gene TRBV4-1 combines with J gene TRBJ1-6; 9 nucleotides agree with TRBD1. Germline CDR1 and CDR2: MGHRA and YSYEKL. Trimming removed 1 base from V and 6 bases from J; junction bases left unmatched: 1. The length of the CDR3 is 15 residues. The CDR3 is CASSQAQGANSPLHF. CDR3 DNA sequence: TGCGCCAGCAGCCAAGCACAGGGGGCTAATTCACCCCTCCACTTT.

The chain uses TRBV28 and TRBJ2-1; D may be TRBD2 (5 bases). Trimming pared 5 bases from V and 0 bases from J, leaving 8 bases between. The germline gives CDR1 MDHEN, CDR2 SYDVKM. This CDR3 is 14 amino acids long. CDR3 sequence (DNA): TGTGCCAGCAGTAGAGGGAGCTCCTACAATGAGCAGTTCTTC. Translating it yields CASSRGSSYNEQFF.

This clone was detected only once. For the CDR3, the DNA is TGTGCCAGCGGAGGGGACACCGGGGAGCTGTTTTTT. Residues: CASGGDTGELFF. The chain carries TRBV9 and TRBJ2-2; TRBD2 is a possible D gene (6 bases). Germline loops: CDR1 SGDLS, CDR2 YYNGEE. V was clipped by 7 bases and J by 3 bases, with 7 bases between them. The CDR3 loop spans 12 amino acids.

This clone appeared a single time. For the CDR3, the DNA is TGTGCCAGCAGCCTACGCGGTGCAATCGGGCCCCAGCATTTT. It yields the protein CASSLRGAIGPQHF. This rearrangement joins TRBV6-6 to TRBJ1-5, with D unclear. V lost 6 bases and J 9 bases, leaving 18 bases between the germline ends. The CDR3 covers 14 residues. Germline CDR1 and CDR2: MNHNY and SVGAGI (reference sequence).

This chain joins TRBV6-2 or TRBV6-3 and TRBJ1-2; 9 nucleotides line up with TRBD1. Germline V gives CDR1 MNHEY, CDR2 SVGEGT. The CDR3 totals 16 residues. The V and J ends lost 6 bases and 7 bases, in that order; junction bases with no gene match: 15. Here the CDR3 DNA reads TGTGCCAGCAGCCACCAGCCGGGACAGGGATTCAGTGGCTACACCTTC. Encoded protein: CASSHQPGQGFSGYTF.

The CDR3 bases are TGCGCCAGCAGCGCGGCCTTGGGGCGCACGGATGAGCAGTTCTTC. Translated, it gives CASSAALGRTDEQFF. The chain has TRBV5-1 and TRBJ2-1; a weak D match, TRBD1 (5 bases). Per germline, CDR1 SGHRS and CDR2 YFSETQ. V was shortened by 4 bases and J by 8 bases, with 19 bases between the two germline ends. The CDR3 spans 15 residues.

The chain joins TRBV12-3 or TRBV12-4 to TRBJ2-7; D is undetermined. This CDR3 is 12 amino acids long. The V gene lost 3 bases and the J gene lost 2 bases, with 5 bases spanning the gap. The CDR3 protein is CASSFMAYEQYF. The CDR3 region has the DNA TGTGCCAGCAGTTTCATGGCCTACGAGCAGTACTTC.

The V and J genes are TRBV12-3 or TRBV12-4 and TRBJ2-6; D is uncertain. Trimming took 5 bases from V and 5 from J, leaving 7 bases between them. This CDR3 comprises 13 residues. The CDR3 sequence is CASSVQWANVLTF. The CDR3 DNA follows: TGTGCCAGCAGTGTGCAATGGGCCAACGTCCTGACTTTC.

This chain connects TRBV19 to TRBJ2-1; 7 bases fit TRBD2. Germline V gene lookup returns CDR1 LNHDA and CDR2 SQIVND (reference sequence). The CDR3 runs to 15 residues. V shed 4 bases and J 3 bases; nucleotides not matched to a gene: 6. The CDR3 spells CASSTVAGVYNEQFF. The CDR3 DNA is TGTGCCAGTAGTACAGTAGCGGGCGTCTACAATGAGCAGTTCTTC. The complete variable domain, with remaining parts taken from reference TRBV19 and TRBJ2-1, reads DGGITQSPKYLFRKEGQNVTLSCEQNLNHDAMYWYRQDPGQGLRLIYYSQIVNDFQKGDIAEGYSVSREKKESFPLTVTSAQKNPTAFYLCASSTVAGVYNEQFFGPGTRLTVL.